The text below deals with one T cell receptor (beta chain). The data derive from a study of beta chain features in type 1 diabetes. Germline V gene lookup returns CDR1 SGHTS and CDR2 YDEGEE. This CDR3 contains 15 residues. Trimming at V came to 3 bases and at J to 5 bases, leaving 6 bases not matched to a gene. Every bit of the isolated RNA underwent reverse transcription, so sequencing read expressed TCRB transcripts. Clones were sequenced by immunoSEQ multiplex PCR, and TCRdb holds only the in-frame ones, with some missing. This table has around 250,000 clones, over 12% appearing once. This receptor was obtained from a woman in her thirties or forties in good health. The source material was naive CD4+ T cells from blood. The gene calls are TRBV5-8 and TRBJ1-5; 9 bases fit TRBD1. This CDR3 reads CASSSGQGNYQPQHF. In nucleotides, the CDR3 is TGTGCCAGCAGCTCCGGACAGGGGAATTATCAGCCCCAGCATTTT.